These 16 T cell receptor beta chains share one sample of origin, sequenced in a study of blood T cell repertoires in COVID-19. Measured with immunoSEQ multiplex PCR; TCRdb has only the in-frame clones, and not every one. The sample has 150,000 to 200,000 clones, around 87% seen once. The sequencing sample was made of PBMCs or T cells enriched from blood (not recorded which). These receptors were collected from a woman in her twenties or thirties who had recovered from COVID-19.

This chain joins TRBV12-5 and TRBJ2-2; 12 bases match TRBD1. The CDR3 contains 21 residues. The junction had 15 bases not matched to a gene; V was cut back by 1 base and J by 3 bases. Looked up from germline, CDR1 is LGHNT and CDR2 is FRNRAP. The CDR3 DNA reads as TGTGCTAGTGGTTTGGGCCCGGGACAGGGGGCTTCGGGACCCCACACCGGGGAGCTGTTTTTT. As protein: CASGLGPGQGASGPHTGELFF.

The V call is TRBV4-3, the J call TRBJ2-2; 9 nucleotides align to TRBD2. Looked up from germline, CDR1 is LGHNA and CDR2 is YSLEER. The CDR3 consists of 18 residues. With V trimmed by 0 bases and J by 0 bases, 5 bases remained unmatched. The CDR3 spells CASSQDLAGYTNTGELFF. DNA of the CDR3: TGCGCCAGCAGCCAAGATCTAGCGGGATATACGAACACCGGGGAGCTGTTTTTT.

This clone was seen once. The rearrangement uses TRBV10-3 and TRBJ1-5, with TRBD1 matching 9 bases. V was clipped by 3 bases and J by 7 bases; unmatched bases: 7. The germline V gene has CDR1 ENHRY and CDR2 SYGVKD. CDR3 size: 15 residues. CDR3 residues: CAISEPGQGDQPQHF. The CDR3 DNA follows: TGTGCCATCAGTGAACCGGGACAGGGAGACCAGCCCCAGCATTTT.

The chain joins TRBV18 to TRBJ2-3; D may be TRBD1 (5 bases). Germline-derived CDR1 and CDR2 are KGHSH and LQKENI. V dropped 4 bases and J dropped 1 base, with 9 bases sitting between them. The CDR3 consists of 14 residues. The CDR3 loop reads CASSLSTGTDTQYF. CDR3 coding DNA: TGTGCCAGCTCACTGTCGACAGGCACAGATACGCAGTATTTT.

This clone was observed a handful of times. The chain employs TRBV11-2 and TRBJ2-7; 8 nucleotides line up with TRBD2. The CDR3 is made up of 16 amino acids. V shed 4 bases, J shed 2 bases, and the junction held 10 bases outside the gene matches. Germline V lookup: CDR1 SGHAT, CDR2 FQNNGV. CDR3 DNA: TGTGCCAGCAGCTCTGAGGGGGGGCGGGAGGCCTACGAGCAGTACTTC. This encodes CASSSEGGREAYEQYF. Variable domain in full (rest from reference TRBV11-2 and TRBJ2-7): EAGVAQSPRYKIIEKRQSVAFWCNPISGHATLYWYQQILGQGPKLLIQFQNNGVVDDSQLPKDRFSAERLKGVDSTLKIQPAKLEDSAVYLCASSSEGGREAYEQYFGPGTRLTVT.

CDR3 protein: CAWSVRLAGGHEQYF. In DNA form, the CDR3 reads TGTGCCTGGAGTGTACGACTAGCGGGAGGCCACGAGCAGTACTTC. This rearrangement joins TRBV30 to TRBJ2-7; 13 nucleotides agree with TRBD2. CDR3 size: 15 residues. Per germline, CDR1 GTSNPN and CDR2 SVGIG (reference sequence). V dropped 0 bases and J dropped 5; count of bases not matched to a gene: 4.

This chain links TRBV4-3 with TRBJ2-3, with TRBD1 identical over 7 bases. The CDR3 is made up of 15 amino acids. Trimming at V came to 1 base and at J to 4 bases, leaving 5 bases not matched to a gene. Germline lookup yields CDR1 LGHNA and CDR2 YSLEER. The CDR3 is CASSQGGTDPDTQYF. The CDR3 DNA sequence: TGCGCCAGCAGCCAAGGGGGGACAGATCCAGATACGCAGTATTTT.

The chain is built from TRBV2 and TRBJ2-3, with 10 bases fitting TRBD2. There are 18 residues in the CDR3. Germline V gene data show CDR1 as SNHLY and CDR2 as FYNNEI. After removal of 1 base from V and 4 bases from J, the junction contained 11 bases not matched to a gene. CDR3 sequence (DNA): TGTGCCAGCAGTGAAGGTCGGAGCGGGGGGGCCGGTTCAGATACGCAGTATTTT. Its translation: CASSEGRSGGAGSDTQYF.

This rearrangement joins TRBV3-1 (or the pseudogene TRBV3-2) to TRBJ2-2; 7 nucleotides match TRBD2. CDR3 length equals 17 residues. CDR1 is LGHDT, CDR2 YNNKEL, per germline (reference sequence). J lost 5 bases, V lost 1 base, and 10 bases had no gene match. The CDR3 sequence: CASSQGGEGIITGELFF. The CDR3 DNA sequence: TGTGCCAGCAGCCAAGGCGGGGAGGGCATCATTACCGGGGAGCTGTTTTTT.

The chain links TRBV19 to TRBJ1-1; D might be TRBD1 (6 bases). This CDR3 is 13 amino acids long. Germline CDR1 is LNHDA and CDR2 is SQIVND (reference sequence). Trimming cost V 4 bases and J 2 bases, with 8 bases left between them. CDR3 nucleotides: TGTGCCAGTAGTAGGGGGGGCAACACTGAAGCTTTCTTT. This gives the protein CASSRGGNTEAFF.

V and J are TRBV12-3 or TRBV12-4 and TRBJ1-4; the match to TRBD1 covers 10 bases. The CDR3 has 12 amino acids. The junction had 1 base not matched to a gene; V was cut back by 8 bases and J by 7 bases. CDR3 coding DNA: TGTGCCAGCGGGACAGGGGTTGAAAAACTGTTTTTT. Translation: CASGTGVEKLFF.

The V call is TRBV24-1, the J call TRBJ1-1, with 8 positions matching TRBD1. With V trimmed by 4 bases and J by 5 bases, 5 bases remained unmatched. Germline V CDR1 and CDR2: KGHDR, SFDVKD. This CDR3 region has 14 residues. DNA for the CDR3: TGTGCCACCAGTGAGAATACAGGGGGAACTGAAGCTTTCTTT. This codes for CATSENTGGTEAFF.

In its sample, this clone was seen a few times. This CDR3 reads CAWSVPETQYF. The DNA for the CDR3 is TGTGCCTGGAGTGTCCCGGAGACCCAGTACTTC. The chain carries TRBV30 and TRBJ2-5; unclear D gene. CDR1 and CDR2 from the germline V gene are GTSNPN and SVGIG (reference sequence). This CDR3 is built from 11 residues. The V and J ends lost 0 bases and 5 bases respectively, with 4 bases between them. The full variable domain, in which reference TRBV30 and TRBJ2-5 provide the parts outside the CDR3, is SQTIHQWPATLVQPVGSPLSLECTVEGTSNPNLYWYRQAAGRGLQLLFYSVGIGQISSEVPQNLSASRPQDRQFILSSKKLLLSDSGFYLCAWSVPETQYFGPGTRLLVL.

Here the CDR3 reads CASTFGQGAFTGNTIYF. The CDR3 DNA sequence: TGTGCCAGCACCTTTGGCCAGGGGGCTTTTACTGGAAACACCATATATTTT. The chain recombines TRBV4-2 with TRBJ1-3; 8 nucleotides match TRBD1. Per the germline V gene, CDR1 is LGHNA and CDR2 is YNFKEQ. Germline trimming cut 7 bases from V and 2 bases from J; bases unmatched to any gene: 13. The CDR3 sequence is 17 residues long.

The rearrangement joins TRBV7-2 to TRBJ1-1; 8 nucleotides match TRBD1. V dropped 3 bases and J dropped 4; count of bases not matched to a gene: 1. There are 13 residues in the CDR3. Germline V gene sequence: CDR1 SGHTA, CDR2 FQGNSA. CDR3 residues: CASSFTGGTEAFF. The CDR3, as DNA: TGTGCCAGCAGCTTTACAGGGGGCACTGAAGCTTTCTTT. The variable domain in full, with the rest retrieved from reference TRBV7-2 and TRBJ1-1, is GAGVSQSPSNKVTEKGKDVELRCDPISGHTALYWYRQSLGQGLEFLIYFQGNSAPDKSGLPSDRFSAERTGGSVSTLTIQRTQQEDSAVYLCASSFTGGTEAFFGQGTRLTVV.

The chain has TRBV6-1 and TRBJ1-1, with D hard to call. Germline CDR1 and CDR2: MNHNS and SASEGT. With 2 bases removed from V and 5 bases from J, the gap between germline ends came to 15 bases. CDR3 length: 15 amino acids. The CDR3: CASSENVIRGTEAFF. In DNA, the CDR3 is TGTGCCAGCAGTGAAAATGTCATCCGGGGAACTGAAGCTTTCTTT.